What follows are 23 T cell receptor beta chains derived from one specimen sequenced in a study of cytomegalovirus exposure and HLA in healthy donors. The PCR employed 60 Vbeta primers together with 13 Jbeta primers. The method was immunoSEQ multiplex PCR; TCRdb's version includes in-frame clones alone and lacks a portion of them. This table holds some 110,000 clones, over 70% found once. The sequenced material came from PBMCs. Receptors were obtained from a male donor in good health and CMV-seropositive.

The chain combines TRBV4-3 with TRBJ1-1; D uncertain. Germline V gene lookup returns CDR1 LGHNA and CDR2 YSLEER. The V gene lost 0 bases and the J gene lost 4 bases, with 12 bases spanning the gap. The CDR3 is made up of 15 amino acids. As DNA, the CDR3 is TGCGCCAGCAGCCAAGAACGGGGTGGAGGCACTGAAGCTTTCTTT. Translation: CASSQERGGGTEAFF.

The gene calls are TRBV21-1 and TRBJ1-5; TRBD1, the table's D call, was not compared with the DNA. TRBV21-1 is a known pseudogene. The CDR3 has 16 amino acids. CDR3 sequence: CASSPKDRPRNQPQHF. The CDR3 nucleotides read TGTGCCAGCAGCCCGAAGGACAGGCCGAGAAATCAGCCCCAGCATTTT.

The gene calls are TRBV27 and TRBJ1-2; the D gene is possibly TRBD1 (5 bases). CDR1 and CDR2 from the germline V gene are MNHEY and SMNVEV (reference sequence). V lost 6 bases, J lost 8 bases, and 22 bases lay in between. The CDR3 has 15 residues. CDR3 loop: CASSYRDSTTGGYTF. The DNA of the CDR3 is TGTGCCAGCAGCTACCGGGACTCCACCACGGGCGGCTACACCTTC.

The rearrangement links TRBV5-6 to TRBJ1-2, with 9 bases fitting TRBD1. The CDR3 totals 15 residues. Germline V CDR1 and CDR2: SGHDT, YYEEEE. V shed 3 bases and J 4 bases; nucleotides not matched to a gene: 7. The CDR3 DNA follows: TGTGCCAGCAGCTCACAGGGACAGGGAGGCTATGGCTACACCTTC. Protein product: CASSSQGQGGYGYTF. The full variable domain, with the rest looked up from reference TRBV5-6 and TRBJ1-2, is DAGVTQSPTHLIKTRGQQVTLRCSPKSGHDTVSWYQQALGQGPQFIFQYYEEEERQRGNFPDRFSGHQFPNYSSELNVNALLLGDSALYLCASSSQGQGGYGYTFGSGTRLTVV.

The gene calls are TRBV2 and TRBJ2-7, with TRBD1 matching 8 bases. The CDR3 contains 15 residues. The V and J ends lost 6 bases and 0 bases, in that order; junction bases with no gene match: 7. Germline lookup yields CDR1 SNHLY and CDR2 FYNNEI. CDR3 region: CASRLQGGVSYEQYF. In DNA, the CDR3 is TGTGCCAGCAGGCTACAGGGGGGTGTCTCCTACGAGCAGTACTTC.

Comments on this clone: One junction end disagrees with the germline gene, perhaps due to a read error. The CDR3 coding sequence is TGTGCCAGCAGTCCCTCGGGGGGACAGGGGGCTCCTCTACATACATTC. Translation gives CASSPSGGQGAPLHTF. The rearrangement joins TRBV28 to TRBJ2-7, with 12 bases fitting TRBD1. The CDR3 length is 16 residues. Germline CDR1 MDHEN, CDR2 SYDVKM.

The CDR3 DNA reads as TGTGCAAACAGAGCGGGAGGGAACACCGGGGAGCTGTTTTTT. Protein product: CANRAGGNTGELFF. V is TRBV30 and J is TRBJ2-2; 9 bases are a match to TRBD2. The germline gives CDR1 GTSNPN, CDR2 SVGIG (reference sequence). This CDR3 has 14 amino acids.

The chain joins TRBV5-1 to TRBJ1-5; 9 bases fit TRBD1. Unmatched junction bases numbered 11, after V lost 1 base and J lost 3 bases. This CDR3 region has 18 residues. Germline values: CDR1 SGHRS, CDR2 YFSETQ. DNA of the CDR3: TGCGCCAGCAGCTTGCCCCGGGACAGGGTTATGAACAATCAGCCCCAGCATTTT. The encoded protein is CASSLPRDRVMNNQPQHF.

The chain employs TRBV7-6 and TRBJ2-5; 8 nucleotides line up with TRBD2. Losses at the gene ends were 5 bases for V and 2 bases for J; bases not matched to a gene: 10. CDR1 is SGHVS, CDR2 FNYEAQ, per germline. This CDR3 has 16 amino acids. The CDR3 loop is CASSPQSGGLQETQYF. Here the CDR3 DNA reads TGTGCCAGCAGCCCCCAGAGCGGGGGCCTTCAAGAGACCCAGTACTTC.

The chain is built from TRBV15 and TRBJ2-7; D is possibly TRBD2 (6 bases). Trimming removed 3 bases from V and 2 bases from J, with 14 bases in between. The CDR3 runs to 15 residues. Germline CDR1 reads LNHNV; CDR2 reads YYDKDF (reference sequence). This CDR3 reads CATSSALRTTYEQYF. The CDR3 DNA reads TGTGCCACCAGCAGCGCCCTCCGGACTACCTACGAGCAGTACTTC.

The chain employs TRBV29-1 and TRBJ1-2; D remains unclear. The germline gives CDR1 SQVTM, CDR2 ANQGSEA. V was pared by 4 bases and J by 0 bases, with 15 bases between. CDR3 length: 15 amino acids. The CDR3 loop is CSVGQLGYTNYGYTF. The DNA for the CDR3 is TGCAGCGTTGGGCAGCTAGGATATACTAACTATGGCTACACCTTC.

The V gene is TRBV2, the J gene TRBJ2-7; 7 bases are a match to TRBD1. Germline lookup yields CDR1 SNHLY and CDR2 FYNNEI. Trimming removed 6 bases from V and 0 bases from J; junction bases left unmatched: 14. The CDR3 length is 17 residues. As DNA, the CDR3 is TGTGCCAGCAGCGGCAACTACAGGGGCTCCCTCTCCTACGAGCAGTACTTC. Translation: CASSGNYRGSLSYEQYF.

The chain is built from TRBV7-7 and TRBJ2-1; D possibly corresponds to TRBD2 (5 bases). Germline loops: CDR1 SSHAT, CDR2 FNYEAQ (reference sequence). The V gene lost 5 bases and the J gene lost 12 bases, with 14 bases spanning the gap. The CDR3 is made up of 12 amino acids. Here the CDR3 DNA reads TGTGCCAGCAGCCCCGTCCCCCGGGGGCAGTTCTTC. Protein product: CASSPVPRGQFF.

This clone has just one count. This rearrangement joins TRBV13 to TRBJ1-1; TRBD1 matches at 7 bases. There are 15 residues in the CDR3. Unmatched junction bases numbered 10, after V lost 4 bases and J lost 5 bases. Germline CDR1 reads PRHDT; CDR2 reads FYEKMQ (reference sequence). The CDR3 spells CASSSKTGRRTEAFF. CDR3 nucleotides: TGTGCCAGCAGCTCAAAGACAGGGAGGAGGACTGAAGCTTTCTTT. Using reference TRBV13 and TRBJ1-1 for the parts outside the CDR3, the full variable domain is AAGVIQSPRHLIKEKRETATLKCYPIPRHDTVYWYQQGPGQDPQFLISFYEKMQSDKGSIPDRFSAQQFSDYHSELNMSSLELGDSALYFCASSSKTGRRTEAFFGQGTRLTVV.

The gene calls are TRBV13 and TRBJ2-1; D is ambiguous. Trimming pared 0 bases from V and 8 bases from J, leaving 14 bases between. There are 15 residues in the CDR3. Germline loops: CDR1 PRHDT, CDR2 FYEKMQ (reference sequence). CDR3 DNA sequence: TGTGCCAGCAGCTTAGGGGCTCTCCCCCTCGATGAGCAGTTCTTC. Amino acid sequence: CASSLGALPLDEQFF.

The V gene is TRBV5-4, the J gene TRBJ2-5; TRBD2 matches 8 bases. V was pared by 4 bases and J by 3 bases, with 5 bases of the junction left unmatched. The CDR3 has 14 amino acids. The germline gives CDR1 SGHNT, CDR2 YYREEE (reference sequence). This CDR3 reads CASSEGGLEETQYF. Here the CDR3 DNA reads TGTGCCAGCAGCGAAGGGGGACTAGAAGAGACCCAGTACTTC.

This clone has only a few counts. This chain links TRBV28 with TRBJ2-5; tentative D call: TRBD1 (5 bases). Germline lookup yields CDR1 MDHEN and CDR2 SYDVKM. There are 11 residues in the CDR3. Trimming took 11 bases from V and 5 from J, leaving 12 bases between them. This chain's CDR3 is CALTSGETQYF. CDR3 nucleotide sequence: TGTGCCCTAACCTCAGGGGAGACCCAGTACTTC. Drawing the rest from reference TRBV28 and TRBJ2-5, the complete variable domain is DVKVTQSSRYLVKRTGEKVFLECVQDMDHENMFWYRQDPGLGLRLIYFSYDVKMKEKGDIPEGYSVSREKKERFSLILESASTNQTSMYLCALTSGETQYFGPGTRLLVL.

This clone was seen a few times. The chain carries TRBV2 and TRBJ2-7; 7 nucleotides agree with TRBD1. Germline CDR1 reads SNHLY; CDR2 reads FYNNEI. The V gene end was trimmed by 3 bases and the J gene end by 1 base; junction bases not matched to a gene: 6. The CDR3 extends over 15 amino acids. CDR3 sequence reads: CASSDLGTASYEQYF. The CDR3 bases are TGTGCCAGCAGTGATTTGGGGACAGCTTCCTACGAGCAGTACTTC.

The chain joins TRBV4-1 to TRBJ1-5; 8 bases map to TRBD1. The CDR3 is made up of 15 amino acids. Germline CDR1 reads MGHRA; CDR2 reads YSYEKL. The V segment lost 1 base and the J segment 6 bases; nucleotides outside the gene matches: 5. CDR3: CASSQGQGMGQPQHF. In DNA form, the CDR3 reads TGCGCCAGCAGCCAAGGACAGGGGATGGGTCAGCCCCAGCATTTT.

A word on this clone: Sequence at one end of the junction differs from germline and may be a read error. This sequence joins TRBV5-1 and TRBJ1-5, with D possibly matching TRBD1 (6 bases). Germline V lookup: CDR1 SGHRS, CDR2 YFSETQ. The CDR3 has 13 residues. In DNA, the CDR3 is TGCGCCAGCGGGAGGGGGGGTCATCAGCCCCAGAATTTT. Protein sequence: CASGRGGHQPQNF. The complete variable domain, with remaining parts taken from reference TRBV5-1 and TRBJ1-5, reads KAGVTQTPRYLIKTRGQQVTLSCSPISGHRSVSWYQQTPGQGLQFLFEYFSETQRNKGNFPGRFSGRQFSNSRSEMNVSTLELGDSALYLCASGRGGHQPQNFGDGTRLSIL.

Here the CDR3 DNA reads TGTGCCAGCAGTTACCGGACAGGTGAAGCTTTCTTT. Translation: CASSYRTGEAFF. The rearrangement links TRBV6-5 to TRBJ1-1; 7 nucleotides agree with TRBD1. The CDR3 runs to 12 residues. The junction had 1 base not matched to a gene; V was cut back by 2 bases and J by 7 bases. CDR1 is MNHEY and CDR2 is SVGAGI in the germline V gene.

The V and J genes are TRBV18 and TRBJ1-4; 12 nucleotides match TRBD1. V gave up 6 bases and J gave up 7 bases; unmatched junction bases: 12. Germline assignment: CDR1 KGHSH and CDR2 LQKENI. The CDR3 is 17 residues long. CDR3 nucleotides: TGTGCCAGCTCCCCCGGGACAGGGGGCGTCGGAAGTGAAAAACTGTTTTTT. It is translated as CASSPGTGGVGSEKLFF.

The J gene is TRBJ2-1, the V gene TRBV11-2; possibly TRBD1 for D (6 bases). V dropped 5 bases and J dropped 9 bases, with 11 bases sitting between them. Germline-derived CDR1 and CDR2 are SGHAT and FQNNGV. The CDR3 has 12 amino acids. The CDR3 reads CASSKQGGEQFF. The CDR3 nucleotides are TGTGCCAGCAGCAAACAAGGGGGTGAGCAGTTCTTC.